The rows below give T cell receptor beta chains drawn from one sample of a study of human T cells and chemical hapten exposure. TCRdb processed the RACE reads anew with MiXCR; each CDR3 protein has one entry. The sample lists fewer than 140,000 distinct CDR3 sequences; roughly an eighth were seen once. The input for sequencing was whole blood, taken in connection with sensitization to the hapten diphenylcyclopropenone (DPC). The receptors come from a woman between 45 and 60 years old with alopecia areata. Some clones in this sample may be carry-over from other donors' samples. The CDR3 runs from the conserved cysteine through the conserved F or W. A D gene is named only where the DNA matches it firmly. Clone size is stated in some rows and not others, as once, few, many or a class when expanded.

>TRBD1|TRBV20-1|.|TRBJ1-2
CSAFDRGSRGYTF
TGCAGTGCCTTTGACAGGGGCAGTCGCGGCTACACCTTC
>TRBD1|TRBV18|.|TRBJ1-5
CASSPEGTGGKSNQPQHF
TGTGCCAGCTCACCAGAGGGGACAGGGGGCAAGAGCAATCAGCCCCAGCATTTT
>.|TRBV18|few|TRBJ1-1
CASSHPNTEAFF
TGTGCCAGCTCACACCCAAACACTGAAGCTTTCTTT
>.|TRBV7-9|.|TRBJ1-2
CASSFMATTGSRF
TGTGCCAGCAGTTTTATGGCCACCACAGGTTCCCGCTTC
>TRBD1|TRBV9|.|TRBJ1-1
CASSATGKLNTEAFF
TGTGCCAGCAGCGCGACAGGGAAGCTGAACACTGAAGCTTTCTTT
>TRBD1|TRBV13|many|TRBJ1-6
CASSSTGNGSPLHF
TGTGCCAGCAGCTCGACAGGGAACGGTTCACCCCTCCACTTT
>.|TRBV7-2|few|TRBJ1-5
CASSSSAGGQPQHF
TGTGCCAGCAGCTCGTCGGCTGGTGGACAGCCCCAGCATTTT
>.|TRBV3-1|.|TRBJ2-3
CASSTQGTDTQYF
TGTGCCAGCAGCACACAAGGTACAGATACGCAGTATTTT
>.|TRBV18|.|TRBJ2-1
CASSPGGPYNEQFF
TGTGCCAGCTCACCCGGGGGGCCCTACAATGAGCAGTTCTTC
>.|TRBV28|.|TRBJ1-2
CASWEGGYTF
TGTGCCAGCTGGGAGGGCGGCTACACCTTC
>.|TRBV28|few|TRBJ1-3
CASALGGADTIYF
TGTGCCAGCGCCCTAGGGGGGGCTGACACCATATATTTT
>.|TRBV7-2|many|TRBJ2-7
CASSPTLVVYEQYF
TGTGCCAGCAGCCCGACCCTCGTCGTTTACGAGCAGTACTTC
>.|TRBV6-2/TRBV6-3|.|TRBJ2-5
CASSYEGGRRETQYF
TGTGCCAGCAGTTACGAGGGGGGCCGCCGGGAGACCCAGTACTTC
>TRBD2|TRBV7-9|many|TRBJ2-3
CASSPRGTSFTQYF
TGTGCCAGCAGCCCGCGCGGGACTAGCTTTACGCAGTATTTT
>.|TRBV18|.|TRBJ2-7
CASSQGQYYEQYF
TGTGCCAGCTCACAAGGGCAGTACTACGAGCAGTACTTC
>.|TRBV7-8|many|TRBJ2-3
CASSSGRTDTQYF
TGTGCCAGCAGTTCCGGACGTACAGATACGCAGTATTTT
>.|TRBV18|few|TRBJ1-2
CASSAKQGGDYGYTF
TGTGCCAGCTCAGCTAAACAGGGTGGGGACTATGGCTACACCTTC
>.|TRBV5-1|many|TRBJ1-6
CASSLGTPLGRSPLHF
TGCGCCAGCAGCTTGGGGACCCCGCTGGGAAGGTCACCCCTCCACTTT
>TRBD1|TRBV7-6|few|TRBJ2-3
CASSLYSEGASISTDTQYF
TGTGCCAGCAGCCTATACAGCGAGGGGGCTTCGATTAGCACAGATACGCAGTATTTT
>.|TRBV11-2|.|TRBJ2-2
CASTPGSTTGELFF
TGTGCCAGCACCCCCGGCAGCACCACCGGGGAGCTGTTTTTT
>.|TRBV29-1|.|TRBJ2-5
CSVVLYQETQYF
TGCAGCGTTGTGCTCTACCAAGAGACCCAGTACTTC
>TRBD1|TRBV11-2|few|TRBJ1-4
CASSSSQGDEKLFF
TGTGCCAGCAGCTCATCGCAGGGGGATGAAAAACTGTTTTTT
>.|TRBV4-3|few|TRBJ2-7
CASSQGFSGEQYF
TGCGCCAGCAGCCAAGGTTTTAGCGGAGAGCAGTACTTC